The sample holds a few counts of the clone carrying this T cell receptor (beta chain). Antigen: not known. This record belongs to a study of read filtering for tumor transcriptome and immune sequencing. General study findings and limits: The CD138-negative fraction was mixed bone marrow immune cells, not pure T cells.

J lost 3 bases, V lost 6 bases, and 8 bases had no gene match. This CDR3 contains 15 residues. Germline assignment: CDR1 SGHVS and CDR2 FQNEAQ. Molecular barcoded adaptors covering alpha/delta and beta/gamma chains were used on around 400 ng RNA. TCRdb fed the reads into MiXCR, producing one record per CDR3 protein. The sample contains roughly 82,000 distinct CDR3 sequences, about 12% of which appear only once. The chain joins TRBV7-8 to TRBJ1-1; 9 bases match TRBD1. The clonotype was recovered from a donor aged 40 or older with multiple myeloma. Sequences were obtained from a population of CD138-negative cells sorted from bone marrow. CDR3 amino acids: CASRPSGTGYTEAFF. CDR3 nucleotide sequence: TGTGCCAGCAGACCATCCGGGACAGGGTACACTGAAGCTTTCTTT.